These 14 T cell receptor beta chains were sequenced from one sample in a study of blood T cell repertoires in COVID-19. Sequencing was performed with immunoSEQ multiplex PCR; in TCRdb, only in-frame clones are kept and a portion is missing. The table lists roughly 180,000 clones, roughly 82% of them singletons. Sequenced material: PBMCs or T cells enriched from blood (not recorded which). Source of these receptors: a woman in her twenties or thirties who had recovered from COVID-19.

V gene TRBV28 combines with J gene TRBJ1-2; 7 positions agree with TRBD1. Germline trimming cut 6 bases from V and 4 bases from J; bases unmatched to any gene: 11. CDR3 length equals 15 residues. Germline CDR1 reads MDHEN; CDR2 reads SYDVKM. In DNA form, the CDR3 reads TGTGCCAGCAGCCTTAACCGGGACAGTTCCTATGGCTACACCTTC. It translates to CASSLNRDSSYGYTF.

The chain recombines TRBV10-1 with TRBJ1-4; 9 bases align to TRBD1. The CDR3 loop spans 15 amino acids. Germline loops: CDR1 WNHNN, CDR2 SYGVQD (reference sequence). The V and J ends lost 2 bases and 10 bases, in that order; junction bases with no gene match: 8. CDR3 loop: CASSERTGERIKLFF. The CDR3 DNA follows: TGCGCCAGCAGTGAGCGGACAGGGGAACGCATAAAACTGTTTTTT.

The V gene is TRBV14, the J gene TRBJ2-2; D unresolved. The germline V gene has CDR1 SGHDN and CDR2 FVKESK. The CDR3 has 13 residues. The V and J ends lost 2 bases and 1 base respectively, with 2 bases between them. The CDR3 sequence is CASSQQNTGELFF. The CDR3 DNA sequence: TGTGCCAGCAGCCAACAGAACACCGGGGAGCTGTTTTTT.

The chain combines TRBV28 with TRBJ2-1, with 7 bases aligning to TRBD2. The CDR3 extends over 14 amino acids. V lost 3 bases to trimming and J lost 8 bases; unmatched junction nucleotides: 7. Germline V gene data show CDR1 as MDHEN and CDR2 as SYDVKM. CDR3: CASSFTGGGDEQFF. The CDR3, as DNA: TGTGCCAGCAGTTTCACGGGAGGCGGGGATGAGCAGTTCTTC.

V usage is TRBV24-1 and J usage is TRBJ1-2; no clear D. The CDR3 covers 14 residues. Germline V lookup: CDR1 KGHDR, CDR2 SFDVKD. Between the trimmed V and J ends, which lost 8 bases and 4 bases, there was a span of 16 bases. Written as DNA, the CDR3 is TGTGCCACCACCCCCGGGGTGTCCCGCTATGGCTACACCTTC. Residues: CATTPGVSRYGYTF.

V and J are TRBV25-1 and TRBJ2-6; a weak D match, TRBD1 (5 bases). CDR1 MGHDK and CDR2 SYGVNS come from the germline V gene. V lost 3 bases and J lost 1, with 7 bases in between. CDR3 length: 15 amino acids. The CDR3 region is CASSEQGSGANVLTF. The CDR3, as DNA: TGTGCCAGCAGTGAGCAGGGTTCTGGGGCCAACGTCCTGACTTTC.

J is TRBJ2-1 and V is TRBV11-2, with a weak D call TRBD2 (6 bases). The V and J ends lost 1 base and 2 bases respectively, with 12 bases between them. This CDR3 is 16 amino acids long. Germline lookup yields CDR1 SGHAT and CDR2 FQNNGV. The CDR3 nucleotides are TGTGCCAGCAGCTTAGGGCCGGGACTCCCCTACAATGAGCAGTTCTTC. The encoded protein is CASSLGPGLPYNEQFF.

This chain uses TRBV28 with TRBJ1-3; no clear D gene. Per the germline V gene, CDR1 is MDHEN and CDR2 is SYDVKM. Trimming shortened V by 10 bases and J by 2 bases, and 18 bases separated the two germline ends. The CDR3 consists of 15 residues. CDR3 loop: CATSKDSSTGNTIYF. The DNA for the CDR3 is TGTGCCACCTCTAAGGATAGCTCGACTGGAAACACCATATATTTT.

The chain uses TRBV28 and TRBJ2-1; 9 nucleotides line up with TRBD2. After removal of 2 bases from V and 12 bases from J, the junction contained 8 bases not matched to a gene. CDR1 MDHEN and CDR2 SYDVKM come from the germline V gene. This CDR3 comprises 14 residues. The CDR3 reads CASSLIASGNSQFF. The CDR3, as DNA: TGTGCCAGCAGTTTAATCGCTAGCGGGAATTCGCAGTTCTTC.

The rearrangement joins TRBV28 to TRBJ1-3; the D gene is possibly TRBD1 (6 bases). Germline CDR1 MDHEN, CDR2 SYDVKM. V was trimmed by 4 bases and J by 0 bases, leaving 10 bases between them. CDR3 length: 15 residues. CDR3 DNA sequence: TGTGCCAGCAGTTCAACAGGGAGCTCTGGAAACACCATATATTTT. Translating gives CASSSTGSSGNTIYF.

V and J are TRBV4-2 and TRBJ2-7; 8 positions match TRBD1. J lost 4 bases, V lost 0 bases, and 11 bases had no gene match. From germline, CDR1 is LGHNA and CDR2 YNFKEQ. The CDR3 spans 17 residues. The CDR3 region has the DNA TGTGCCAGCAGCCAAGAGACAGGGGCCGTCCGGGGATACGAGCAGTACTTC. Translated, it gives CASSQETGAVRGYEQYF.

This clone is a singleton in its sample. The chain links TRBV10-3 to TRBJ2-3; the D is unclear. V was clipped by 7 bases and J by 4 bases, with 6 bases between them. This CDR3 comprises 11 residues. Germline V gene data show CDR1 as ENHRY and CDR2 as SYGVKD. The CDR3 DNA follows: TGTGCCATCATGGCCGCAGATACGCAGTATTTT. Its translation is CAIMAADTQYF.

The rearrangement uses TRBV2 and TRBJ1-1; 7 nucleotides agree with TRBD1. From germline, CDR1 is SNHLY and CDR2 FYNNEI. V was pared by 3 bases and J by 4 bases, with 5 bases of the junction left unmatched. The CDR3 extends over 14 amino acids. The CDR3 protein is CASSDNRGVTEAFF. Here the CDR3 DNA reads TGTGCCAGCAGTGACAACAGGGGCGTCACTGAAGCTTTCTTT.

The chain combines TRBV4-1 with TRBJ2-7; 11 nucleotides agree with TRBD2. Trimming at V came to 3 bases and at J to 3 bases, leaving 4 bases not matched to a gene. The CDR3 consists of 15 residues. CDR1 MGHRA and CDR2 YSYEKL come from the germline V gene. The CDR3 is CASSQGLAEGYEQYF. The CDR3 DNA reads TGCGCCAGCAGCCAGGGACTAGCGGAGGGCTACGAGCAGTACTTC.